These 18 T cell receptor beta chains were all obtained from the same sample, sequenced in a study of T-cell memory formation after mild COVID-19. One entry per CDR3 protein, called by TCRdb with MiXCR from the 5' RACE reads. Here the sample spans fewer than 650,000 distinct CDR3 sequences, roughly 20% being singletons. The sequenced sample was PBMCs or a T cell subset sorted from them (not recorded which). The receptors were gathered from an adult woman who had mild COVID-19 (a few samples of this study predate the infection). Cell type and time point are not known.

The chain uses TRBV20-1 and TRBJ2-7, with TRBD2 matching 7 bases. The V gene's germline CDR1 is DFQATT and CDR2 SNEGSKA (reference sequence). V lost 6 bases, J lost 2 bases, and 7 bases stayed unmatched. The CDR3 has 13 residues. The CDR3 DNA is TGCAGTGCGAGGACTAGTTTGGCCTACGAGCAGTACTTC. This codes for CSARTSLAYEQYF.

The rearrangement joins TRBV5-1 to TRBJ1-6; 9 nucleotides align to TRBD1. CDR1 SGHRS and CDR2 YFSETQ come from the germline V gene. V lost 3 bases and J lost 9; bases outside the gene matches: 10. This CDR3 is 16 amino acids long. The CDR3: CASSSSQGAEGSPLHF. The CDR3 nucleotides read TGCGCCAGCAGCTCGTCACAGGGGGCAGAAGGTTCACCCCTCCACTTT.

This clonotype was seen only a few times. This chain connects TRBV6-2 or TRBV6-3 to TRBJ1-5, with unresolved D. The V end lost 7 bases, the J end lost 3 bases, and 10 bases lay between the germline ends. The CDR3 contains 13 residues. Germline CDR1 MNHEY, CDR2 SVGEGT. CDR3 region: CASIANYNQPQHF. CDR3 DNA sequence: TGTGCCAGCATAGCGAACTACAATCAGCCCCAGCATTTT.

This chain's CDR3 is CASSLNTIQETQYF. DNA for the CDR3: TGTGCCAGCAGCTTAAACACTATACAAGAGACCCAGTACTTC. The rearrangement joins TRBV7-3 to TRBJ2-5; no definite D call. CDR1 and CDR2 from the germline V gene are SGHTA and FQGTGA. This CDR3 spans 14 amino acids. Trimming cost V 1 base and J 2 bases, with 8 bases left between them.

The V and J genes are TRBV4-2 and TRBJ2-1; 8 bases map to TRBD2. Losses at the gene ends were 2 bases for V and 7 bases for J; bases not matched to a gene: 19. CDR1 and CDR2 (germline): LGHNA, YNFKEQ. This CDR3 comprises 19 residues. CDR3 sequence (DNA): TGTGCCAGCAGCCAACTCACTAGCTATCCCCGCGGGAGGCGAAATGAGCAGTTCTTC. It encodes CASSQLTSYPRGRRNEQFF.

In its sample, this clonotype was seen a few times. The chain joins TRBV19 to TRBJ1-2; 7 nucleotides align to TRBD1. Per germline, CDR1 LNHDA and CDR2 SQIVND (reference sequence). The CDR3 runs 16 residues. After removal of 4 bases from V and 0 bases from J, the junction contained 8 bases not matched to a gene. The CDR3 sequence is CASSRTGDTANYGYTF. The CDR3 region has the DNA TGTGCCAGTAGTAGAACAGGGGACACCGCTAACTATGGCTACACCTTC.

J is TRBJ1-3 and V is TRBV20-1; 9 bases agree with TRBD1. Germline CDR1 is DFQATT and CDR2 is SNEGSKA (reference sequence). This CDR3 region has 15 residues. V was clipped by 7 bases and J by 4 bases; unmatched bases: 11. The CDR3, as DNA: TGCAGTGTACAGGGGGCCCCCTTATCCGGAAACACCATATATTTT. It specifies CSVQGAPLSGNTIYF.

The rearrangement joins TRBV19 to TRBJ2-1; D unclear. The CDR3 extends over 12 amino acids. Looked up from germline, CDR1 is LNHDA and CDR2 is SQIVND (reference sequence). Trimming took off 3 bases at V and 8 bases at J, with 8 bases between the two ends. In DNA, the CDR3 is TGTGCCAGTAGTATCCGGGCCGATGAGCAGTTCTTC. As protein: CASSIRADEQFF.

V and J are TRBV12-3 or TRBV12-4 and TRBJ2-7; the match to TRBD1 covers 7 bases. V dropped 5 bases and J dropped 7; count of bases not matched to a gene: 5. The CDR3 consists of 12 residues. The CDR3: CASSNDRAEQYF. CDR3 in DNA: TGTGCCAGCAGTAACGACAGGGCTGAGCAGTACTTC.

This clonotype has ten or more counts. The CDR3 bases are TGCGCCAGCAGCTTGACTAGCTCCTACGAGCAGTACTTC. Translated: CASSLTSSYEQYF. The chain combines TRBV5-1 with TRBJ2-7, with D maybe TRBD2 (5 bases). This CDR3 contains 13 residues. Germline CDR1 is SGHRS and CDR2 is YFSETQ. The ends were cut back, 1 base at V and 0 bases at J, with 5 bases in the middle. The full variable domain, in which reference TRBV5-1 and TRBJ2-7 provide the parts outside the CDR3, is KAGVTQTPRYLIKTRGQQVTLSCSPISGHRSVSWYQQTPGQGLQFLFEYFSETQRNKGNFPGRFSGRQFSNSRSEMNVSTLELGDSALYLCASSLTSSYEQYFGPGTRLTVT.

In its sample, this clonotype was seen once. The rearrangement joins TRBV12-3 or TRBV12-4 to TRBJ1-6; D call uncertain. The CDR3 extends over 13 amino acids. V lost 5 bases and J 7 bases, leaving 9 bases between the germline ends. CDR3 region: CASSHMGNSPLHF. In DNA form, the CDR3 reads TGTGCCAGCAGTCACATGGGGAATTCACCCCTCCACTTT.

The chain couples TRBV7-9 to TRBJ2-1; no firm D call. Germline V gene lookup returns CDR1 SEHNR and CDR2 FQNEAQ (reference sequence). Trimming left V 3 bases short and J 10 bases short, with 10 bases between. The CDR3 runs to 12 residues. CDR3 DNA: TGTGCCAGCAGCTTTCCTTTGACCGAGCAGTTCTTC. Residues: CASSFPLTEQFF.

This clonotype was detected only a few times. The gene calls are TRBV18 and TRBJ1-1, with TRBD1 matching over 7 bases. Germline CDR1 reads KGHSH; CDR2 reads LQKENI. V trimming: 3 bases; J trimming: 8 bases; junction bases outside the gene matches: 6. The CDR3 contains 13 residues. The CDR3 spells CASSPGQTREAFF. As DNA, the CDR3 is TGTGCCAGCTCACCGGGACAGACAAGAGAAGCTTTCTTT.

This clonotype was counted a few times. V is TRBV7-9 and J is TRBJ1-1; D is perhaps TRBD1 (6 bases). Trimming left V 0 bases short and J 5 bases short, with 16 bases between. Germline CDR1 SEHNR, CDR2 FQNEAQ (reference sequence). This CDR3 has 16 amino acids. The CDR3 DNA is TGTGCCAGCAGCTTAGCGGAGGGGGGCTTGTTGACTGAAGCTTTCTTT. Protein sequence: CASSLAEGGLLTEAFF.

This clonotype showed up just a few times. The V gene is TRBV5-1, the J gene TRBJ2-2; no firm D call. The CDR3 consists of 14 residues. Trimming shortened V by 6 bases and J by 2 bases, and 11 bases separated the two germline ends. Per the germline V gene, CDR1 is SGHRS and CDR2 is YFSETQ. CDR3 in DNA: TGCGCCAGCACTAGGCACAGCAACACCGGGGAGCTGTTTTTT. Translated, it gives CASTRHSNTGELFF. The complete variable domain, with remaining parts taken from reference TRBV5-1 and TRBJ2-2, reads KAGVTQTPRYLIKTRGQQVTLSCSPISGHRSVSWYQQTPGQGLQFLFEYFSETQRNKGNFPGRFSGRQFSNSRSEMNVSTLELGDSALYLCASTRHSNTGELFFGEGSRLTVL.

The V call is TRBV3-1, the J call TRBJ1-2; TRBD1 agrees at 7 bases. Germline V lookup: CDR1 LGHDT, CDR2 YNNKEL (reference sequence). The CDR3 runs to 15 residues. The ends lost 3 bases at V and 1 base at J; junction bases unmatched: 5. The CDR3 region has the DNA TGTGCCAGCAGCCACACAGGGGAGCATAACTATGGCTACACCTTC. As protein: CASSHTGEHNYGYTF.

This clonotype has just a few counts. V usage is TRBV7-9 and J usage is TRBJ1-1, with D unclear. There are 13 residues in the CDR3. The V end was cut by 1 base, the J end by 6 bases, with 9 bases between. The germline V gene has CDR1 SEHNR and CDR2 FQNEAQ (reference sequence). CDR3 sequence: CASSLGGPAEAFF. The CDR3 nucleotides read TGTGCCAGCAGCTTAGGTGGGCCGGCTGAAGCTTTCTTT.

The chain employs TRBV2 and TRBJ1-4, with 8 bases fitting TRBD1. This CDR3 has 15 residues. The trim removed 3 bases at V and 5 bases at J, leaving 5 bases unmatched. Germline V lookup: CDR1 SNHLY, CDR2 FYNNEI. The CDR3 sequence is CASSDQGALNEKLFF. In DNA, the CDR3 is TGTGCCAGCAGTGACCAGGGGGCGCTGAATGAAAAACTGTTTTTT.